The clone carrying this T cell receptor (beta chain) was observed a handful of times. The antigen remains undetermined. The data belong to a study of beta chain features in type 1 diabetes. Study-wide findings and caveats: In all four CD4+ subsets, TCRB CDR3 length was significantly, moderately reduced in type 1 diabetes.

The investigators reverse transcribed all of the isolated RNA, so they sequenced expressed TCRB transcripts. This table comes from immunoSEQ multiplex PCR, and its TCRdb copy is limited to in-frame clones, with some not included. Of approximately 250,000 clones detected, around 15% appear once; the ten largest clones hold about 0.085%. The germline gives CDR1 SGHRS, CDR2 YFSETQ. The CDR3 loop spans 15 amino acids. V trimming: 0 bases; J trimming: 4 bases; junction bases outside the gene matches: 1. This chain connects TRBV5-1 to TRBJ2-3, with 11 bases identical to TRBD1. Source material: naive CD4+ T cells from blood. The clonotype originates from a man aged 30-40 years with type 1 diabetes. The DNA for the CDR3 is TGCGCCAGCAGCTTGGAGGGACAGGGGGCAGATACGCAGTATTTT. Translated: CASSLEGQGADTQYF.